This TCR beta chain was recovered during a study of PD-1 blockade in classical Hodgkin lymphoma (dated by TCRdb to the early 2020s). As for the study more broadly: Nivolumab dosing was 3 mg/kg intravenously every 2 weeks, continuing until either disease progression or unacceptable toxicity. A peripheral blood immune signature of response to PD-1 blockade in classical Hodgkin lymphoma was defined using TCR beta sequencing and CyTOF. Overall study outcomes, separate from this receptor: Newly diagnosed patients were reported to have lower baseline TCR diversity than healthy donors, and relapsed/refractory patients were reported to have lower baseline TCR diversity still. By C4D1, a significant rise was seen in CD4+ TCR diversity but not in CD8+ TCR diversity (p=0.0027 vs p=0.16), and the rise was most apparent among complete responders (p=0.02). Diversity was lower in patients who began nivolumab less than 1 year after ASCT, so these patients were left out of later analyses to avoid confounding by immune reconstitution. Only a single clinical trial cohort was studied, and what caused the repertoire differences, possibly disease activity or prior therapy, remained undefined. Trial patients with a complete response had baseline diversity similar to that of newly diagnosed patients, while partial responders and progressors had significantly lower diversity.

The Qiagen DNeasy kit was used to extract genomic DNA both from unsorted PBMCs and from the negatively selected CD4+ and CD8+ fractions. Amplification of TCR beta CDR3 regions was done by immunoSEQ multiplex PCR with primers that anneal to V and J segments. Amplification bias was minimized using a synthetic immune receptor repertoire, and residual bias was removed computationally after sequencing. On the study's bioinformatics: Repertoire diversity was quantified as the Shannon entropy index using custom Python scripts. Unsorted, CD4+ and CD8+ repertoires were analyzed separately, except for combined analyses in which CD4+ and CD8+ sequences were merged in silico. Clonal expansion was defined as a frequency increase of at least 2-fold after treatment compared with C1D1, and clones undetected at baseline were assigned a pseudocount of 0.5. Singleton clones were defined as clones with 0 or 1 copy at C1D1, and non-singleton clones were defined as clones with 2 or more copies. By matching protein sequences in sorted samples from the same patient, clones expanded in unsorted samples were annotated as CD4+, CD8+ or unknown. Wilcoxon tests were applied to paired samples to test diversity changes from C1D1 to C4D1. TCRdb re-hosts the immuneACCESS table, in-frame sequences only. Its copies lack some clones; in the studies checked, an unresolved V gene accounts for under half of them, and the cause for the rest is not known. That table furnishes V, J and clone size, whereas the DNA furnished D and trimming. The sample data list around 20,000 clones, and roughly 77% of these were observed just once. Roughly 17% of the sample comes from the top ten.

Worth noting for this clone: The antigen it binds to is not known. An end of the junction differs from the germline gene, which may be a read error.

In the paper's terms, the time point label means: cycle 2 day 1 (C2D1) of nivolumab. Every trial patient had relapsed after autologous stem cell transplantation, and cohorts A, B and C differed in prior brentuximab vedotin exposure. The trial cohort comprised some 60 patients with relapsed/refractory classical Hodgkin lymphoma whose best overall responses were complete response, partial response or progressive disease. Single-agent nivolumab was administered to trial patients in the multi-cohort phase II CheckMate 205 trial. Best overall response was determined by an independent review committee according to the 2007 International Working Group response criteria. Trial PBMCs were collected just before the start of nivolumab (C1D1) and during therapy at cycle 2 day 1 and cycle 4 day 1. Peripheral blood was collected in 8 mL Vacutainer Cell Preparation Tubes, from which PBMCs were isolated by centrifugation and then cryopreserved.

From the germline V gene (reference sequence), CDR1 is SGHNT and CDR2 is YYREEE. The CDR3 contains 15 residues, cysteine and phenylalanine counted. CDR3 DNA only is kept here, 45 bases in frame from base 1. The V and J genes are TRBV5-4 and TRBJ2-5, with 7 bases aligning to TRBD1. TRBJ2-7 matches the DNA end more closely, so the J call is doubtful. The sequence came from a human donor with classical Hodgkin lymphoma. The source was peripheral blood mononuclear cells (PBMCs), collected before the second cycle of nivolumab. The CDR3 corresponds to CASSRDRTRSYEQYF. The DNA is TGCGCCAGCAGCCGGGACAGAACCCGCTCCTACGAGCAGTACTTC.